A single sample is the source of the 23 T cell receptor beta chains below, sequenced in a study of T cells in women clearing cervical HPV infection. Profiling relied on immunoSEQ multiplex PCR, and the TCRdb table lists in-frame clones only, not all of them. The sample data list about 33,000 clones. The specimen was blood buffy coat. All receptors derive from a woman between 18 and 75 years old with a cervical HPV16 infection that either progressed to CIN3+ or cleared (not recorded which).

Regarding this clone: Sequence at one end of the junction differs from germline and may be a read error. The CDR3 end falls 3 residues outside the read, so it is completed with the germline J gene. The rearrangement links TRBV7-3 to TRBJ2-5; weak D call: TRBD2 (7 bases). This CDR3 is 12 amino acids long. The germline CDR1 and CDR2 sequences are SGHTA and FQGTGA. The CDR3 bases that were read are TGTGCCAGCGGGGGGGCGGAAGATACC. Translation gives CASGGAEDT. The whole CDR3 is CASGGAEDTQYF. Full variable domain (outside the CDR3, taken from reference TRBV7-3 and TRBJ2-5): GAGVSQTPSNKVTEKGKYVELRCDPISGHTALYWYRQSLGQGPEFLIYFQGTGAADDSGLPNDRFFAVRPEGSVSTLKIQRTERGDSAVYLCASGGAEDTQYFGPGTRLLVL.

CDR3 bases read: TGCAGCGCCGTAACGACAGGGGCTGAG. Translating it yields CSAVTTGAE. The entire CDR3 protein is CSAVTTGAEQFF. The chain joins TRBV29-1 to TRBJ2-1; 8 bases match TRBD1. The DNA ends 3 residues before the CDR3 does, and the rest of the CDR3 is filled in from the germline J gene. V shed 7 bases, J shed 9 bases, and the junction held 8 bases outside the gene matches. This CDR3 spans 12 amino acids. Germline CDR1 reads SQVTM; CDR2 reads ANQGSEA.

Turning to this clone: The read gets to within 3 residues of the CDR3 end, and the germline J gene fills in the rest. The chain uses TRBV2 and TRBJ1-4; D is perhaps TRBD1 (5 bases). CDR3 length: 15 residues. Germline CDR1 is SNHLY and CDR2 is FYNNEI. Partial CDR3 DNA: TGTGCCAGCATGCCAGACCGCTCTGGGGCCAACGTA. Translated, it gives CASMPDRSGANV. The CDR3 in full is CASMPDRSGANVLFF. Looking up the rest from reference TRBV2 and TRBJ1-4 gives the full variable domain: EPEVTQTPSHQVTQMGQEVILRCVPISNHLYFYWYRQILGQKVEFLVSFYNNEISEKSEIFDDQFSVERPDGSNFTLKIRSTKLEDSAMYFCASMPDRSGANVLFFGSGTQLSVL.

Comment on this clone: The CDR3 goes on 3 residues after the read ends, and that part is filled in from the germline J gene. This chain joins TRBV6-2 or TRBV6-3 and TRBJ2-1; 9 positions agree with TRBD2. Per the germline V gene, CDR1 is MNHEY and CDR2 is SVGEGT. The length of the CDR3 is 15 residues. Trimming cost V 6 bases and J 3 bases; bases outside gene matches: 6. This CDR3 is CASSPPTSGYNEQFF. Incomplete CDR3 DNA: TGTGCCAGCAGCCCCCCGACTAGCGGCTACAATGAG.

About this clone: The DNA ends 3 residues before the CDR3 does, and the rest of the CDR3 is filled in from the germline J gene. This rearrangement joins TRBV28 to TRBJ2-4; the D gene is possibly TRBD2 (6 bases). This CDR3 has 18 amino acids. Germline CDR1 MDHEN, CDR2 SYDVKM. Trimming cost V 6 bases and J 1 base, with 22 bases left between them. CDR3 DNA (partial): TGTGCCAGCAGCCCCCTAGTCGCGGGGCCGGGGGCCAAAAACATT. Its protein is CASSPLVAGPGAKNI. The entire CDR3 protein is CASSPLVAGPGAKNIQYF.

With respect to this clone: The read halts 3 residues ahead of the CDR3 end, with the missing end drawn from the germline J gene. The J gene is TRBJ2-2, the V gene TRBV5-1; 7 bases map to TRBD2. The junction had 4 bases not matched to a gene; V was cut back by 5 bases and J by 0 bases. The CDR3 is made up of 15 amino acids. Germline V CDR1 and CDR2: SGHRS, YFSETQ. The DNA read from the CDR3 is TGCGCCAGCAGTGGCGGGGGATCGAACACCGGGGAG. Translated, it gives CASSGGGSNTGE. The complete CDR3 reads CASSGGGSNTGELFF. Full variable domain (remainder filled in from reference TRBV5-1 and TRBJ2-2): KAGVTQTPRYLIKTRGQQVTLSCSPISGHRSVSWYQQTPGQGLQFLFEYFSETQRNKGNFPGRFSGRQFSNSRSEMNVSTLELGDSALYLCASSGGGSNTGELFFGEGSRLTVL.

On this clone itself: The missing CDR3 end, 3 residues past where the read stops, is filled in from the germline J gene. The chain uses TRBV19 and TRBJ2-4, with D perhaps TRBD2 (6 bases). Germline V gene lookup returns CDR1 LNHDA and CDR2 SQIVND (reference sequence). The CDR3 is 14 amino acids. The chain's CDR3 is CASSIGEDFYGQYF. Partial CDR3 DNA: TGTGCCAGTAGTATAGGGGAGGACTTCTATGGT. The full variable domain, in which reference TRBV19 and TRBJ2-4 provide the parts outside the CDR3, is DGGITQSPKYLFRKEGQNVTLSCEQNLNHDAMYWYRQDPGQGLRLIYYSQIVNDFQKGDIAEGYSVSREKKESFPLTVTSAQKNPTAFYLCASSIGEDFYGQYFGAGTRLSVL.

With respect to this clone: The CDR3 end lies 3 residues beyond the end of the read and is filled in from the germline J gene. The J gene is TRBJ2-7, the V gene TRBV28; 9 nucleotides line up with TRBD2. Per germline, CDR1 MDHEN and CDR2 SYDVKM. The CDR3 length is 18 residues. V lost 0 bases, J lost 5 bases, and 14 bases stayed unmatched. CDR3 DNA (partial): TGTGCCAGCAGTTTATGGGGGGCGGCGGGGGGGCGTCATGACGAG. Translated, it gives CASSLWGAAGGRHDE. The complete CDR3 sequence is CASSLWGAAGGRHDEQYF.

Details on this clone: From the germline J gene comes the end of the CDR3, since the read stops 3 residues before it. The chain combines TRBV11-3 with TRBJ2-7; TRBD1 might be the D (6 bases). This CDR3 comprises 13 residues. V shed 3 bases and J shed 2 bases, with 8 bases lying between them. Per germline, CDR1 SGHNT and CDR2 YENEEA. CDR3 protein: CASSLRGTYEQYF. The part of the CDR3 DNA that was read is TGTGCCAGCAGCTTGAGGGGGACCTACGAG.

Of note for this clone: The read is 3 residues too short to cover the CDR3 end, so that end is filled in from the germline J gene. The rearrangement links TRBV4-1 to TRBJ2-3; D gene ambiguous. In germline, CDR1 is MGHRA, CDR2 YSYEKL. CDR3 size: 16 residues. Between the trimmed V and J ends, which lost 0 bases and 0 bases, there was a span of 10 bases. The part of the CDR3 DNA that was read is TGCGCCAGCAGCCAAGATGGTAGCACTAGCACAGATACG. It translates to CASSQDGSTSTDT. The full CDR3 protein is CASSQDGSTSTDTQYF.

On this clone: Read sequence stops 3 residues before the CDR3 end, and the germline J gene provides the missing end. The chain couples TRBV7-6 to TRBJ1-1, with D perhaps matching TRBD1 (6 bases). The ends were cut back, 6 bases at V and 3 bases at J, with 20 bases in the middle. Looked up from germline, CDR1 is SGHVS and CDR2 is FNYEAQ. The CDR3 runs to 16 residues. CDR3 DNA, as far as it was read: TGTGCCAGCAGTGCCGGGGGGCGTGGGGGCCACACTGAA. It translates to CASSAGGRGGHTE. The whole CDR3 protein reads CASSAGGRGGHTEAFF.

For this clone: Read data end 3 residues before the CDR3 end; the end is taken from the germline J gene. The sample contains more than one DNA sequence encoding this CDR3. This chain links TRBV18 with TRBJ2-4; 8 positions match TRBD1. CDR3 length equals 15 residues. Looked up from germline, CDR1 is KGHSH and CDR2 is LQKENI. The CDR3 DNA, read in part, is TGTGCCAGCTCGCCGCCGGGACAGGTCGAAGTTGTT. Translating gives CASSPPGQVEVV. The whole CDR3 is CASSPPGQVEVVQYF.

Worth noting for this clone: With the read ending 3 residues before the CDR3 end, the germline J gene is used to fill in that end. This rearrangement joins TRBV5-1 to TRBJ2-3; 14 bases agree with TRBD2. The CDR3 consists of 20 residues. Germline lookup yields CDR1 SGHRS and CDR2 YFSETQ. The ends lost 4 bases at V and 5 bases at J; junction bases unmatched: 18. The sequenced part of the CDR3 DNA is TGCGCCAGCAGCCCCGAAACTCGGACTAGCGGGGGGCAGGGGATAGATACG. Its protein product is CASSPETRTSGGQGIDT. The whole CDR3 protein reads CASSPETRTSGGQGIDTQYF.

This CDR3 reads CASSLLAGGQETQYF. Incomplete CDR3 DNA: TGTGCCAGCAGCCTACTAGCGGGGGGCCAAGAGACC. The chain is built from TRBV5-6 and TRBJ2-5, with 12 bases lining up with TRBD2. The CDR3 goes on 3 residues after the read ends, and that part is filled in from the germline J gene. CDR1 and CDR2 (germline): SGHDT, YYEEEE. J lost 1 base, V lost 4 bases, and 2 bases had no gene match. CDR3 length equals 15 residues.

In regard to this clone: The read comes to an end 3 residues before the CDR3 does, leaving the germline J gene to fill in the end. V usage is TRBV7-6 and J usage is TRBJ2-3; TRBD2 matches 9 bases. The CDR3 covers 16 residues. Germline CDR1 is SGHVS and CDR2 is FNYEAQ. Trimming cost V 1 base and J 4 bases; bases outside gene matches: 6. CDR3 bases read: TGTGCCAGCAGCTTAGGGGCGGGGGGGCACCCAGATACG. This codes for CASSLGAGGHPDT. The whole CDR3 reads CASSLGAGGHPDTQYF.

Remarks on this clone: The sequenced fragment ends 3 residues before the CDR3 boundary, so the rest is inferred from the germline J gene. The chain uses TRBV27 and TRBJ2-2; possibly TRBD2 for D (6 bases). This CDR3 has 14 residues. Germline V lookup: CDR1 MNHEY, CDR2 SMNVEV (reference sequence). V shed 5 bases and J shed 0 bases, with 7 bases lying between them. CDR3 bases read: TGTGCCAGCAGTAGCGGGCCGAACACCGGGGAG. As protein: CASSSGPNTGE. The whole CDR3 region reads CASSSGPNTGELFF.

Concerning this clone: The read ends 3 residues before the CDR3 terminus; that terminus is restored from the germline J gene. V is TRBV6-1 and J is TRBJ2-5; 8 bases fit TRBD2. V was clipped by 3 bases and J by 2 bases; unmatched bases: 5. The germline gives CDR1 MNHNS, CDR2 SASEGT. The CDR3 runs to 15 residues. The covered CDR3 bases are TGTGCCAGCAGTGAGAGCGGGGGCCGTCAAGAGACC. Amino acid sequence: CASSESGGRQET. The entire CDR3 reads CASSESGGRQETQYF.

Note on this clone: The CDR3 end lies 3 residues beyond the end of the read and is filled in from the germline J gene. The rearrangement links TRBV10-3 to TRBJ2-7; weak D call: TRBD1 (6 bases). V lost 11 bases to trimming and J lost 3 bases, with 11 bases between them. CDR1 ENHRY and CDR2 SYGVKD come from the germline V gene. The CDR3 totals 11 residues. The CDR3: CAVGQYYEQYF. Incomplete CDR3 DNA: TGTGCCGTCGGACAGTACTACGAG.

With regard to this clone: The read is 3 residues too short to cover the CDR3 end, so that end is filled in from the germline J gene. This rearrangement joins TRBV20-1 to TRBJ1-6; TRBD1 aligns across 7 bases. Germline-derived CDR1 and CDR2 are DFQATT and SNEGSKA (reference sequence). The CDR3 contains 15 residues. The V gene end was trimmed by 3 bases and the J gene end by 10 bases; junction bases not matched to a gene: 12. Incomplete CDR3 DNA: TGCAGTGCTAGGGGAGAACAGGGGTTTCAATCACCC. Protein sequence: CSARGEQGFQSP. The whole CDR3 region reads CSARGEQGFQSPLHF.

With respect to this clone: With the read ending 3 residues before the CDR3 end, the germline J gene is used to fill in that end. The rearrangement joins TRBV18 to TRBJ2-3; D possibly corresponds to TRBD1 (5 bases). The length of the CDR3 is 14 residues. CDR1 is KGHSH, CDR2 LQKENI, per germline. CDR3 loop: CASSETVSNQPQYF. The CDR3 DNA, read in part, is TGTGCCAGCTCAGAGACAGTTAGCAATCAGCCG.

The CDR3 sequence is CASSLDRASSPLHF. The covered CDR3 bases are TGTGCCAGCTCACTGGACAGGGCTTCCTCACCC. This chain connects TRBV18 to TRBJ1-6; 8 nucleotides line up with TRBD1. The read finishes 3 residues shy of the CDR3 end, and the germline J gene is used to complete it. This CDR3 region has 14 residues. Germline CDR1 reads KGHSH; CDR2 reads LQKENI. The V and J ends lost 4 bases and 10 bases, in that order; junction bases with no gene match: 6.

For this clone: The read terminates 3 residues before the CDR3 end, so the remaining end is supplied by the germline J gene. The chain joins TRBV7-9 to TRBJ2-3; 7 nucleotides line up with TRBD1. Germline V CDR1 and CDR2: SEHNR, FQNEAQ (reference sequence). The CDR3 covers 15 residues. The part of the CDR3 DNA that was read is TGTGCCAGCAGCTCCCTCGGGACAGATAAAGAGACG. It specifies CASSSLGTDKET. The CDR3 reads in full as CASSSLGTDKETQYF.

In regard to this clone: The read is 3 residues too short to cover the CDR3 end, so that end is filled in from the germline J gene. The V call is TRBV16, the J call TRBJ1-4; TRBD1 is a possible D gene (6 bases). Trimming removed 4 bases at V and 7 bases at J, with 16 bases between. Germline CDR1 is KGHSY and CDR2 is FQNENV. The CDR3 consists of 15 residues. CDR3 residues: CASSPSGAPGEKLFF. The CDR3 DNA, read in part, is TGTGCCAGCAGCCCCTCAGGGGCCCCGGGTGAAAAA.